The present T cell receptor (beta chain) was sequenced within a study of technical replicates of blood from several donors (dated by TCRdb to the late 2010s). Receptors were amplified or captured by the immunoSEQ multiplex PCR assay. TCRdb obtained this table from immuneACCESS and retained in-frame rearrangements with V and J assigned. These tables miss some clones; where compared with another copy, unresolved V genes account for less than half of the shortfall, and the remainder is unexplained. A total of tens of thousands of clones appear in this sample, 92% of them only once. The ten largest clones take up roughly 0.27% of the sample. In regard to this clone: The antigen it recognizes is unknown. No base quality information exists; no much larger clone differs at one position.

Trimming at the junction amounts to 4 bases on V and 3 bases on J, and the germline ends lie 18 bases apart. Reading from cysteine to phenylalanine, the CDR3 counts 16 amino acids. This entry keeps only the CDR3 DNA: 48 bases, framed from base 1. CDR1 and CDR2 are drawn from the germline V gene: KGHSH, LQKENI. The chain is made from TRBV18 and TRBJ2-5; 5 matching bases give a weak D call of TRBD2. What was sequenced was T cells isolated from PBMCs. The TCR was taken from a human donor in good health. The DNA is TGTGCCAGCTCACTCGTGACTTCCGGGGTAAAAGAGACCCAGTACTTC. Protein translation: CASSLVTSGVKETQYF.